The 9 T cell receptor beta chains in this list originate from one sample, sequenced in a study of blood T cell repertoires in COVID-19. Clones were read by immunoSEQ multiplex PCR, and TCRdb kept only the in-frame ones, dropping some. The sample has just over 300,000 clones, 89% seen once. The sequencing sample was made of PBMCs or T cells enriched from blood (not recorded which). Receptors originate from a woman between 35 and 50 years old who had recovered from COVID-19.

The chain employs TRBV19 and TRBJ2-6, with 8 bases that match TRBD1. The germline gives CDR1 LNHDA, CDR2 SQIVND (reference sequence). The CDR3 length is 14 residues. V was pared by 10 bases and J by 0 bases, with 2 bases of the junction left unmatched. The CDR3 here is CATRGPSGANVLTF. Written as DNA, the CDR3 is TGTGCCACCAGGGGGCCCTCTGGGGCCAACGTCCTGACTTTC.

This clone appeared a single time. The gene calls are TRBV27 and TRBJ2-7; tentatively, D is TRBD1 (6 bases). The CDR3 sequence is 14 residues long. Germline CDR1 is MNHEY and CDR2 is SMNVEV (reference sequence). Trimming took off 3 bases at V and 4 bases at J, with 13 bases between the two ends. CDR3 DNA: TGTGCCAGCAGTTTGTGGGGGCTGAATTACGAGCAGTACTTC. It translates to CASSLWGLNYEQYF.

V usage is TRBV21-1 and J usage is TRBJ2-3; TRBD1, the D gene given by the table, was not confirmed from the DNA. TRBV21-1 represents a pseudogene. The CDR3 totals 14 residues. This CDR3 reads CASSFGQGRDTQYF. The CDR3 DNA follows: TGTGCCAGCAGCTTCGGACAGGGGAGAGATACGCAGTATTTT.

This chain links TRBV27 with TRBJ1-2; D gene unclear. The V gene lost 3 bases and the J gene lost 0 bases, with 5 bases spanning the gap. The germline V gene encodes CDR1 MNHEY and CDR2 SMNVEV (reference sequence). The CDR3 extends over 13 amino acids. CDR3 region: CASSFGSNYGYTF. CDR3 in DNA: TGTGCCAGCAGTTTCGGGTCTAACTATGGCTACACCTTC.

The J gene is TRBJ2-5, the V gene TRBV15; the D is unclear. The CDR3 consists of 14 residues. CDR1 and CDR2 (germline): LNHNV, YYDKDF (reference sequence). With 1 base removed from V and 2 bases from J, the gap between germline ends came to 8 bases. The CDR3 sequence is CATSRGAVQETQYF. CDR3 nucleotide sequence: TGTGCCACCAGCAGAGGGGCAGTACAAGAGACCCAGTACTTC.

The rearrangement uses TRBV7-2 and TRBJ2-3, with 12 bases that match TRBD2. There are 16 residues in the CDR3. Germline V gives CDR1 SGHTA, CDR2 FQGNSA. V shed 5 bases, J shed 5 bases, and the junction held 8 bases outside the gene matches. CDR3 sequence: CASSTRLAGVLDTQYF. The CDR3 bases are TGTGCCAGCAGCACAAGACTAGCGGGGGTGCTAGATACGCAGTATTTT.

This sequence joins TRBV7-2 and TRBJ2-2; TRBD1 agrees at 11 bases. The CDR3 has 19 amino acids. The germline CDR1 and CDR2 sequences are SGHTA and FQGNSA. The junction had 10 bases not matched to a gene; V was cut back by 3 bases and J by 1 base. The CDR3 DNA reads as TGTGCCAGCAGCTTTAAGGGACAGGGGGAATTAGGGAACACCGGGGAGCTGTTTTTT. This sequence encodes CASSFKGQGELGNTGELFF.

The chain couples TRBV2 to TRBJ2-7; the D gene is possibly TRBD2 (5 bases). Germline CDR1 reads SNHLY; CDR2 reads FYNNEI. The ends were cut back, 4 bases at V and 3 bases at J, with 10 bases in the middle. This CDR3 is built from 13 residues. The CDR3 reads CASSGRAGYEQYF. In DNA, the CDR3 is TGTGCCAGCAGTGGGCGGGCTGGCTACGAGCAGTACTTC.

The V gene is TRBV9, the J gene TRBJ2-3, with 7 bases fitting TRBD2. V lost 1 base, J lost 3 bases, and 5 bases stayed unmatched. CDR1 is SGDLS, CDR2 YYNGEE, per germline. The CDR3 runs 15 residues. The CDR3 nucleotides are TGTGCCAGCAGCGTATCGGGAGGATTAACAGATACGCAGTATTTT. This encodes CASSVSGGLTDTQYF.